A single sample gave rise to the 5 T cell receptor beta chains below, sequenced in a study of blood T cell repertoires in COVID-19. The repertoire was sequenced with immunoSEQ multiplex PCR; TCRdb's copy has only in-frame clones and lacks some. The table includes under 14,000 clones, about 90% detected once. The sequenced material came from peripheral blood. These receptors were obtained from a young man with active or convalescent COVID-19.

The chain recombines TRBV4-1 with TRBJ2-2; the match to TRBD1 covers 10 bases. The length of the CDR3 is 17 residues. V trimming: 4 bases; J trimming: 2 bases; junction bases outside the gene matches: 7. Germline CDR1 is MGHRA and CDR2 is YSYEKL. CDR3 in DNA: TGCGCCAGCAGCCTCTCGGGACAGGGGCTAAACACCGGGGAGCTGTTTTTT. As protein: CASSLSGQGLNTGELFF.

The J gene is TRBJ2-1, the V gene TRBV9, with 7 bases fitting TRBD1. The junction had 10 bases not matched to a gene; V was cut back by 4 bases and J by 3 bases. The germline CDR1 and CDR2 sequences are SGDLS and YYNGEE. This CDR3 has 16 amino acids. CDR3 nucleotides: TGTGCCAGCAGCCCTACCGCTAGGGGGCTCTACAATGAGCAGTTCTTC. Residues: CASSPTARGLYNEQFF.

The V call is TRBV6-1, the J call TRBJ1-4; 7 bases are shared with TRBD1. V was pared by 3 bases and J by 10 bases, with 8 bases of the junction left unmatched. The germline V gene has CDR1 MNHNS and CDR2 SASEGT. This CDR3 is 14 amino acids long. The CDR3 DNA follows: TGTGCCAGCAGTGACGACAGGGCCGGGGGAAAACTGTTTTTT. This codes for CASSDDRAGGKLFF.

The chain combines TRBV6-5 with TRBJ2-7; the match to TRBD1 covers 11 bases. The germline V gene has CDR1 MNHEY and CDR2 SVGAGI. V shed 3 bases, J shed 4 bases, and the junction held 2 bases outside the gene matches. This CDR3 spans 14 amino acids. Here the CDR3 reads CASSYGQGAYEQYF. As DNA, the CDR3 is TGTGCCAGCAGTTATGGACAGGGGGCTTACGAGCAGTACTTC.

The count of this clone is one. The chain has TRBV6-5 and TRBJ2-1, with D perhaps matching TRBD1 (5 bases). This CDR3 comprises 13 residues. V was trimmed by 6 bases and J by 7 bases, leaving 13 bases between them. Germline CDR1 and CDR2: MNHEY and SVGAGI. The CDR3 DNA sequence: TGTGCCAGCAGACAGGACGGTACGAATGAGCAGTTCTTC. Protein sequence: CASRQDGTNEQFF.